The 4 T cell receptor beta chains in this list originate from one sample, sequenced in a study of blood T cell repertoires in COVID-19 (TCRdb year 2020). The protocol used for the library was the immunoSEQ multiplex PCR assay. TCRdb holds this immuneACCESS table with in-frame rearrangements only. Some clones are missing; in checked studies, unresolved V genes explain under half, and the rest has no known cause. Here the sample has hundreds of thousands of clones; 85% to 90% occur a single time. Roughly 1.3% of the sample goes to the ten largest clones. The sequencing sample was made of peripheral blood. The receptors here all came from a man aged 70-80 years with acute or convalescent COVID-19.

The chain joins TRBV19 to TRBJ2-4; unclear D gene. Trimming took 3 bases from V and 2 from J, leaving 20 bases between them. Looked up from germline, CDR1 is LNHDA and CDR2 is SQIVND (reference sequence). This CDR3 has 18 residues. As DNA, the CDR3 is TGTGCCAGTAGTATCCACACCCCCAGGTGGCATACCAAAAACATTCAGTACTTC. Its protein product is CASSIHTPRWHTKNIQYF.

The rearrangement uses TRBV19 and TRBJ1-2; D is undetermined. The CDR3 spans 14 residues. Trimming removed 3 bases from V and 3 bases from J, with 11 bases in between. The germline V gene has CDR1 LNHDA and CDR2 SQIVND (reference sequence). CDR3 nucleotide sequence: TGTGCCAGTAGTATCTCCCAGATCTACTATGGCTACACCTTC. Translating it yields CASSISQIYYGYTF.

The V gene is TRBV5-4, the J gene TRBJ1-5; a weak D match, TRBD1 (6 bases). Trimming took off 4 bases at V and 6 bases at J, with 14 bases between the two ends. Germline assignment: CDR1 SGHNT and CDR2 YYREEE (reference sequence). This CDR3 has 14 amino acids. CDR3 sequence (DNA): TGTGCCAGCAGCCAAGGGGGGGGCGGTCAGCCCCAGCATTTT. Its protein product is CASSQGGGGQPQHF.

This clone was found once. The rearrangement joins TRBV6-2 or TRBV6-3 to TRBJ2-5, with D perhaps TRBD2 (5 bases). The V gene lost 6 bases and the J gene lost 5 bases, with 19 bases spanning the gap. The CDR3 sequence is 15 residues long. Germline V gene data show CDR1 as MNHEY and CDR2 as SVGEGT. The CDR3 is CASSTYQSRRETQYF. The CDR3 DNA sequence: TGTGCCAGCAGCACTTACCAATCTAGGAGGGAGACCCAGTACTTC.